This T cell receptor (beta chain) derives from a study of shared clonotypes between healthy human individuals. Per the germline V gene, CDR1 is SGHTA and CDR2 is FQGTGA. Trimming removed 1 base from V and 4 bases from J; junction bases left unmatched: 2. The CDR3 covers 15 residues. As regards this clone: This same CDR3 is encoded by further DNA sequences in the sample.

Original methodology: Filtering differed for immunoSEQ, which gave only junction sequences without quality scores. This table comes from immunoSEQ multiplex PCR, and its TCRdb copy is limited to in-frame clones, with some not included. V, J and clone size were drawn from that table, and D and trimming were deduced from the DNA. The data contain some 1,400,000 clones, approximately 96% of them seen just once; the ten biggest clones take up over 1%. The source is a man aged 30 to 45 in good health. This sequence joins TRBV7-3 and TRBJ2-1; 9 bases are a match to TRBD2. Sequencing was done on a sample of naive CD4+ T cells sorted from blood. Subset in this sample: CD45RA+ positively selected. CDR3 region: CASSLSAGGYNEQFF. In DNA, the CDR3 is TGTGCCAGCAGCTTAAGCGCGGGAGGGTACAATGAGCAGTTCTTC.